Sequencing of this TCR beta chain was carried out in a study of cytomegalovirus exposure and HLA in healthy donors. On the study more broadly: For the approximately 400 genotyped donors, more than 65% fell within the Caucasian-associated ancestry cluster.

Notes on this clone: The antigen is undetermined.

With 60 Vbeta and 13 Jbeta primers, the PCR was carried out. TCRdb keeps only in-frame clones here, not all; method: immunoSEQ multiplex PCR. This repertoire shows about 150,000 clones, 75% to 90% found once; its top ten account for under 3.5%. The length of the CDR3 is 17 residues. The ends lost 2 bases at V and 0 bases at J; junction bases unmatched: 9. Germline CDR1 is SGHRS and CDR2 is YFSETQ. General study findings and limits: The authors listed 150 to 200 TCR beta chains as cytomegalovirus-associated.

Input material: PBMCs. This clonotype was obtained from a young woman in good health and CMV-seronegative. The chain carries TRBV5-1 and TRBJ1-1, with TRBD1 identical over 8 bases. CDR3 residues: CASSLRRQGLMNTEAFF. The CDR3 nucleotides read TGCGCCAGCAGCTTACGACGACAGGGGCTTATGAACACTGAAGCTTTCTTT.